This T cell receptor (beta chain) appears in the sequencing data of a study of blood T cells in healthy people across ages. General study findings and limits: When set beside aged donors, long-lived donors presented more naive CD4+ cells and higher diversity.

Primed by a sample-barcoded 5' primer and a J-beta primer mix, a second PCR proceeded for about 7 to 11 cycles. Every sample gave at least 2.5 million paired-end reads containing CDR3. TCRdb reprocessed the 5' RACE reads via MiXCR and lists one record per CDR3 protein. The sample shows approximately 730,000 distinct CDR3 sequences, roughly 45% of them seen only once. Trimming removed 3 bases at V and 6 bases at J, with 13 bases between. Germline lookup yields CDR1 DFQATT and CDR2 SNEGSKA (reference sequence). This CDR3 has 13 residues. In this sample, this clonotype turned up a few times. The antigen is unknown. The people who gave samples were healthy Caucasians from Russia, aged roughly 6 to 90. Isolation recovered at least 7 million PBMCs from every sample.

J is TRBJ2-3 and V is TRBV20-1; tentative D call: TRBD1 (6 bases). This sequence was found in a woman aged 60-75 years in good health. Sequencing was carried out using blood. The CDR3: CSASVRGGDTQYF. The CDR3 DNA reads as TGCAGTGCTAGTGTCAGGGGTGGGGATACGCAGTATTTT.